The T cell receptor beta chain under discussion was sequenced for a study of post-analysis software for immune sequencing data. Study-level background: Secondary progressive, relapsing-remitting and progressive-relapsing multiple sclerosis were among the included disease courses.

To note about this clonotype: The antigen is undetermined.

Unique molecular identifiers were built into the TCR beta cDNA libraries. MiXCR, applied by TCRdb to the PCR reads, yields one record per CDR3 protein. The table records around 400,000 distinct CDR3 sequences, approximately 33% of them present only once. Study-level points and caveats: Among roughly five TRBV segments more frequent in patients than controls were TRBV5-6, TRBV5-1 and TRBV20-1.

V was clipped by 1 base and J by 0 bases, with 6 bases between them. Germline assignment: CDR1 SQVTM and CDR2 ANQGSEA. The CDR3 totals 13 residues. The chain employs TRBV29-1 and TRBJ1-1; D gene ambiguous. The receptor was isolated from a girl between 5 and 17 years old with multiple sclerosis. Sequencing used blood. Here the CDR3 reads CSVEAVMNTEAFF. The CDR3 coding sequence is TGCAGCGTTGAAGCAGTAATGAACACTGAAGCTTTCTTT. The entire variable domain, with the rest obtained from reference TRBV29-1 and TRBJ1-1, is as follows: SAVISQKPSRDICQRGTSLTIQCQVDSQVTMMFWYRQQPGQSLTLIATANQGSEATYESGFVIDKFPISRPNLTFSTLTVSNMSPEDSSIYLCSVEAVMNTEAFFGQGTRLTVV.